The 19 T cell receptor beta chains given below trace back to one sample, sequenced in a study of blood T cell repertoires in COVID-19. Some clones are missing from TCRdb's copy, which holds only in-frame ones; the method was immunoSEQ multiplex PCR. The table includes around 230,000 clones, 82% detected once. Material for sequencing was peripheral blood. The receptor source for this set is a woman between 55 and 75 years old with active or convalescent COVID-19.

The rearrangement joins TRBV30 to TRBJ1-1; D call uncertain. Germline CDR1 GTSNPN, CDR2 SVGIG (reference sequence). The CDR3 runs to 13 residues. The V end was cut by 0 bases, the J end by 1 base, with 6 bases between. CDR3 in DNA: TGTGCCTGGAGTGTGCAGGAGAACACTGAAGCTTTCTTT. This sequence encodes CAWSVQENTEAFF.

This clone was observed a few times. DNA for the CDR3: TGTGCCAGCAGCGGGTCTCTGGGGGCAGTCCAGAGCTCCTACGAGCAGTACTTC. It translates to CASSGSLGAVQSSYEQYF. This chain connects TRBV5-6 to TRBJ2-7, with a possible D match to TRBD1 (6 bases). This CDR3 region has 18 residues. The germline V gene has CDR1 SGHDT and CDR2 YYEEEE. V dropped 4 bases and J dropped 0 bases, with 23 bases sitting between them.

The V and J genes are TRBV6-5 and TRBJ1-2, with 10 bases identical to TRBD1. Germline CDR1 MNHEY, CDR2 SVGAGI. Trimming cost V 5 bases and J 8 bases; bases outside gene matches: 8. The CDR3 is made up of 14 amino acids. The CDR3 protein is CASSRDRGGQGYTF. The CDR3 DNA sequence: TGTGCCAGCAGTCGGGACAGGGGAGGACAGGGCTACACCTTC.

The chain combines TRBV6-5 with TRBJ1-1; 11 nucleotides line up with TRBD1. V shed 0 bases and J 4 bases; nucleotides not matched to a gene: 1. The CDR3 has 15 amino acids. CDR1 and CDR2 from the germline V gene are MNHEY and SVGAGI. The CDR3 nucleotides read TGTGCCAGCAGTTACTCGGGGACAGGGGGCACTGAAGCTTTCTTT. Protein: CASSYSGTGGTEAFF.

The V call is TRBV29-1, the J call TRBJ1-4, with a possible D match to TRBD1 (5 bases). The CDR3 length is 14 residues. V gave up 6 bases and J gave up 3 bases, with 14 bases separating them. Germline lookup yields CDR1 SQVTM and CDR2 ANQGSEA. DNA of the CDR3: TGCAGCGTCGGCCGCCGGGGGGCTAATGAAAAACTGTTTTTT. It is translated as CSVGRRGANEKLFF. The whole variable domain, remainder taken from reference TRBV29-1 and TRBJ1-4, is SAVISQKPSRDICQRGTSLTIQCQVDSQVTMMFWYRQQPGQSLTLIATANQGSEATYESGFVIDKFPISRPNLTFSTLTVSNMSPEDSSIYLCSVGRRGANEKLFFGSGTQLSVL.

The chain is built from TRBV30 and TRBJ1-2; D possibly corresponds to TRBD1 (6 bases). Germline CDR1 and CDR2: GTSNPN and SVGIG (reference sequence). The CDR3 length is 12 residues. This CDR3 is CAGGWGSGGYTF. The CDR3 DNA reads TGTGCTGGGGGCTGGGGGTCGGGTGGCTACACCTTC.

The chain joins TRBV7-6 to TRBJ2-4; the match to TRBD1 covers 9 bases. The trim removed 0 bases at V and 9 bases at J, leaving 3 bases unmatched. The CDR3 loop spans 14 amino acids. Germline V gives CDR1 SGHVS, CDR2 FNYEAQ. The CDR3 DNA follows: TGTGCCAGCAGCTTAGCCGACAGGGGGGTCATTCAGTACTTC. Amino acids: CASSLADRGVIQYF.

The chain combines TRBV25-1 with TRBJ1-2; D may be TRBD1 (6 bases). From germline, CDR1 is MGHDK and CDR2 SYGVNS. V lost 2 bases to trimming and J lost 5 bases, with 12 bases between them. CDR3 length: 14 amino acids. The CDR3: CASSEGGGGYGYTF. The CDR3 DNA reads TGTGCCAGCAGTGAAGGCGGGGGCGGGTATGGCTACACCTTC.

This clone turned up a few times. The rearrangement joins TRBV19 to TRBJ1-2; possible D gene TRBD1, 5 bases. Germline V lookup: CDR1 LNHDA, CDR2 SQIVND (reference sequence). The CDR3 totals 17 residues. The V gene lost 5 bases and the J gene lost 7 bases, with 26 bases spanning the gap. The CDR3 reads CASSDGAAGMDFGGYTF. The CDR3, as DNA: TGTGCCAGTAGTGATGGGGCCGCAGGTATGGATTTCGGTGGCTACACCTTC.

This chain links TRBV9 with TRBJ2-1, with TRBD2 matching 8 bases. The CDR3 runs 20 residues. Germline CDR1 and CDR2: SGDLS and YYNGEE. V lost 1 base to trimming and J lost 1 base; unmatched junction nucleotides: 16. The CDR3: CASSVSLFSGGFESYNEQFF. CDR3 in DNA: TGTGCCAGCAGCGTATCCCTCTTCAGCGGGGGATTCGAATCCTACAATGAGCAGTTCTTC.

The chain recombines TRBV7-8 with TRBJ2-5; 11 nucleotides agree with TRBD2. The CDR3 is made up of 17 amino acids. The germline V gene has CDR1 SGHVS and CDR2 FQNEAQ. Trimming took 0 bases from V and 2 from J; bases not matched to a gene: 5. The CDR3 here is CASSLAVSSGGQETQYF. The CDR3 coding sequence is TGTGCCAGCAGCTTAGCCGTCTCTAGCGGGGGGCAAGAGACCCAGTACTTC.

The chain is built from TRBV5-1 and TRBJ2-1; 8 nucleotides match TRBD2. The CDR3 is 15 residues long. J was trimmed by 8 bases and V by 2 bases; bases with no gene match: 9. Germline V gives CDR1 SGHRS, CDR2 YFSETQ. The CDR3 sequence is CASSFNGGVRHEQFF. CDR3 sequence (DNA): TGCGCCAGCAGCTTCAACGGGGGGGTTAGGCATGAGCAGTTCTTC.

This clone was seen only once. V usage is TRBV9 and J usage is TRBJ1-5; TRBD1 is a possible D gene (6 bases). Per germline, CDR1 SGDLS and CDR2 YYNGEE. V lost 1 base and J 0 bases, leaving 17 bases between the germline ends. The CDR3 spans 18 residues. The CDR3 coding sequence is TGTGCCAGCAGCGTACAGGATCAGACAGGACATAGCAATCAGCCCCAGCATTTT. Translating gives CASSVQDQTGHSNQPQHF.

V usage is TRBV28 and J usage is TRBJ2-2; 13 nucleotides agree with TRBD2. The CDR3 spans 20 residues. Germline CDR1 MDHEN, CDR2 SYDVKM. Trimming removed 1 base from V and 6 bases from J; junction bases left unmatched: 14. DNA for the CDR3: TGTGCCAGCAGTTTATCGGCACCGAGGACTAGCGGGGGAAGGGCCGGGGAGCTGTTTTTT. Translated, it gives CASSLSAPRTSGGRAGELFF.

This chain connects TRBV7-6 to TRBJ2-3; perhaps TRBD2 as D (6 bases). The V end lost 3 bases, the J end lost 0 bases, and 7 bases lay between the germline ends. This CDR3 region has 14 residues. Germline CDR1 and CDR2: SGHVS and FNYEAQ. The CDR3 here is CASSFGGSTDTQYF. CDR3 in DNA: TGTGCCAGCAGCTTTGGGGGGAGCACAGATACGCAGTATTTT.

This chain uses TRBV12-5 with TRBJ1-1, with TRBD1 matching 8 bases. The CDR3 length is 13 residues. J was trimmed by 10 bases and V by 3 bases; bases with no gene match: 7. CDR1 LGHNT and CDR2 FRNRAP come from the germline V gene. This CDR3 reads CASGLSGGEVAFF. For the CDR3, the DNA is TGTGCTAGTGGTTTATCAGGGGGCGAAGTAGCTTTCTTT.

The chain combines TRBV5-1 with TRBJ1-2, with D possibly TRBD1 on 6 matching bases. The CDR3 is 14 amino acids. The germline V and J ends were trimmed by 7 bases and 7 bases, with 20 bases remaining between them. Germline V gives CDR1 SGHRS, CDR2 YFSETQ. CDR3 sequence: CASSWVAQGGGYTF. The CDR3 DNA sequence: TGCGCCAGCTCATGGGTGGCACAGGGTGGTGGCTACACCTTC.

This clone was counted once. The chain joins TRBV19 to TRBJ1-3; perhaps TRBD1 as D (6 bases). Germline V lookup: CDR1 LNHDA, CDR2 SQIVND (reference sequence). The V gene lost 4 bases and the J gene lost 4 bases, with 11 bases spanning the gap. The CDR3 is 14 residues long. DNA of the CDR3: TGTGCCAGTAGTAAAGGGGGAAGAGGAAACACCATATATTTT. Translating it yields CASSKGGRGNTIYF.

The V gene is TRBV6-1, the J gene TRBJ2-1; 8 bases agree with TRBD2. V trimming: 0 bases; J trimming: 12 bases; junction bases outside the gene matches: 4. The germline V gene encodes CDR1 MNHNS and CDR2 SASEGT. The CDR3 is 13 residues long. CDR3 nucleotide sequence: TGTGCCAGCAGTGAAGCGAGCGCGGGGGGGCAGTTCTTC. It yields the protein CASSEASAGGQFF.